These 19 T cell receptor beta chains originate from one sample sequenced in a study of cytomegalovirus exposure and HLA in healthy donors. The study ran its PCR with 60 Vbeta and 13 Jbeta primers. Profiled with immunoSEQ multiplex PCR; TCRdb holds only in-frame clones, not every one. The data include 20,000 to 25,000 clones; the top ten clones carry more than 20%. The sequenced sample was PBMCs. The source of these receptors is a man between 60 and 75 years old in good health and CMV-seropositive.

The rearrangement joins TRBV18 to TRBJ2-7; tentatively, D is TRBD2 (6 bases). The germline CDR1 and CDR2 sequences are KGHSH and LQKENI. V lost 4 bases and J 2 bases, leaving 12 bases between the germline ends. The CDR3 is made up of 14 amino acids. This chain's CDR3 is CASSLPGLPYEQYF. The DNA of the CDR3 is TGTGCCAGCTCACTGCCGGGACTCCCCTACGAGCAGTACTTC.

This rearrangement joins TRBV19 to TRBJ1-5, with 8 bases identical to TRBD1. The CDR3 runs 16 residues. The germline gives CDR1 LNHDA, CDR2 SQIVND (reference sequence). Trimming cost V 1 base and J 4 bases; bases outside gene matches: 6. CDR3 loop: CASSIGGRGLNQPQHF. In nucleotides, the CDR3 is TGTGCCAGTAGTATAGGAGGCAGGGGGCTGAATCAGCCCCAGCATTTT. The full variable domain, rest sourced from reference TRBV19 and TRBJ1-5, is DGGITQSPKYLFRKEGQNVTLSCEQNLNHDAMYWYRQDPGQGLRLIYYSQIVNDFQKGDIAEGYSVSREKKESFPLTVTSAQKNPTAFYLCASSIGGRGLNQPQHFGDGTRLSIL.

The J gene is TRBJ1-3, the V gene TRBV4-1; D remains unclear. This CDR3 comprises 16 residues. With 0 bases removed from V and 0 bases from J, the gap between germline ends came to 9 bases. Germline CDR1 reads MGHRA; CDR2 reads YSYEKL. The CDR3 loop reads CASSQESGLSGNTIYF. CDR3 nucleotides: TGCGCCAGCAGCCAAGAAAGTGGGCTCTCTGGAAACACCATATATTTT.

This rearrangement joins TRBV6-6 to TRBJ2-7; 10 bases agree with TRBD1. V lost 2 bases to trimming and J lost 2 bases; unmatched junction nucleotides: 3. Germline loops: CDR1 MNHNY, CDR2 SVGAGI (reference sequence). CDR3 size: 15 residues. This chain's CDR3 is CASSYLGQGPYEQYF. The CDR3 DNA sequence: TGTGCCAGCAGTTACCTGGGACAGGGGCCCTACGAGCAGTACTTC.

The rearrangement joins TRBV6-6 to TRBJ1-2, with a possible D match to TRBD1 (5 bases). Germline V gene sequence: CDR1 MNHNY, CDR2 SVGAGI (reference sequence). Trimming pared 2 bases from V and 2 bases from J, leaving 9 bases between. The CDR3 extends over 14 amino acids. CDR3 amino acids: CASSYGALNYGYTF. CDR3 nucleotide sequence: TGTGCCAGCAGTTACGGGGCCTTGAACTATGGCTACACCTTC.

The chain is built from TRBV5-6 and TRBJ1-2; TRBD1 agrees at 8 bases. The junction had 7 bases not matched to a gene; V was cut back by 4 bases and J by 5 bases. This CDR3 has 14 residues. Germline CDR1 SGHDT, CDR2 YYEEEE. The chain's CDR3 is CASSALGQEYGYTF. The CDR3 nucleotides read TGTGCCAGCAGCGCCTTGGGACAGGAATATGGCTACACCTTC.

The CDR3, as DNA: TGCGCCAGCAGCTTGGGGGCGACAGGTTGGGACTATGGCTACACCTTC. Residues: CASSLGATGWDYGYTF. This chain joins TRBV5-1 and TRBJ1-2; the D gene is possibly TRBD1 (6 bases). CDR1 is SGHRS, CDR2 YFSETQ, per germline. V lost 0 bases and J 3 bases, leaving 15 bases between the germline ends. This CDR3 region has 16 residues. Variable domain in full (rest from reference TRBV5-1 and TRBJ1-2): KAGVTQTPRYLIKTRGQQVTLSCSPISGHRSVSWYQQTPGQGLQFLFEYFSETQRNKGNFPGRFSGRQFSNSRSEMNVSTLELGDSALYLCASSLGATGWDYGYTFGSGTRLTVV.

The rearrangement joins TRBV5-1 to TRBJ1-2; the D gene is possibly TRBD1 (5 bases). Germline V gene lookup returns CDR1 SGHRS and CDR2 YFSETQ. Deletions cut 4 bases from V and 0 bases from J, with 10 bases between. The CDR3 loop spans 14 amino acids. CDR3 nucleotide sequence: TGCGCCAGCAGCCCGGACAACCCTAACTATGGCTACACCTTC. Its protein product is CASSPDNPNYGYTF.

The chain has TRBV30 and TRBJ2-3; 9 bases agree with TRBD1. V dropped 0 bases and J dropped 1; count of bases not matched to a gene: 5. CDR3 length: 16 amino acids. CDR1 is GTSNPN and CDR2 is SVGIG in the germline V gene (reference sequence). The CDR3 protein is CAWSVRTGAGTDTQYF. In DNA, the CDR3 is TGTGCCTGGAGTGTGCGGACAGGGGCGGGCACAGATACGCAGTATTTT.

The V call is TRBV5-1, the J call TRBJ1-1; the D is unclear. The V and J ends lost 1 base and 3 bases respectively, with 10 bases between them. Germline values: CDR1 SGHRS, CDR2 YFSETQ. This CDR3 is 14 amino acids long. The CDR3 DNA sequence: TGCGCCAGCAGCTTGACCCGTTCGGACACTGAAGCTTTCTTT. It encodes CASSLTRSDTEAFF. The full variable domain, completed using reference TRBV5-1 and TRBJ1-1, is KAGVTQTPRYLIKTRGQQVTLSCSPISGHRSVSWYQQTPGQGLQFLFEYFSETQRNKGNFPGRFSGRQFSNSRSEMNVSTLELGDSALYLCASSLTRSDTEAFFGQGTRLTVV.

The chain combines TRBV27 with TRBJ1-1; tentatively, D is TRBD1 (5 bases). CDR1 MNHEY and CDR2 SMNVEV come from the germline V gene (reference sequence). The V end was cut by 6 bases, the J end by 5 bases, with 16 bases between. CDR3 length: 14 amino acids. The CDR3 DNA follows: TGTGCCAGCAGCCCCCGCGGGGGTCGTACTGAAGCTTTCTTT. Its protein product is CASSPRGGRTEAFF.

The chain has TRBV5-4 and TRBJ1-1; D is unresolved. V was shortened by 3 bases and J by 5 bases, with 8 bases between the two germline ends. This CDR3 is built from 12 residues. The germline CDR1 and CDR2 sequences are SGHNT and YYREEE (reference sequence). In DNA, the CDR3 is TGTGCCAGCAGCTCGATCGGGACTGAAGCTTTCTTT. This encodes CASSSIGTEAFF.

This chain links TRBV18 with TRBJ2-5; D is uncertain. The CDR3 is made up of 13 amino acids. V lost 1 base and J 0 bases, leaving 3 bases between the germline ends. Germline loops: CDR1 KGHSH, CDR2 LQKENI. The CDR3 nucleotides read TGTGCCAGCTCACCACGTAACCAAGAGACCCAGTACTTC. It yields the protein CASSPRNQETQYF.

The rearrangement links TRBV30 to TRBJ2-5, with 8 bases lining up with TRBD2. With 6 bases clipped from V and 2 bases from J, the junction kept 8 bases outside the gene matches. This CDR3 contains 14 residues. Per germline, CDR1 GTSNPN and CDR2 SVGIG (reference sequence). CDR3 in DNA: TGTGCCTGTTACTTAGCGGGGCCTCAAGAGACCCAGTACTTC. Protein product: CACYLAGPQETQYF.

The rearrangement joins TRBV18 to TRBJ2-5; the D gene is possibly TRBD1 (5 bases). CDR1 is KGHSH and CDR2 is LQKENI in the germline V gene. V was clipped by 3 bases and J by 3 bases, with 11 bases between them. The CDR3 is made up of 14 amino acids. DNA for the CDR3: TGTGCCAGCTCACCCAATCAGGGTAAAGAGACCCAGTACTTC. Protein product: CASSPNQGKETQYF. The variable domain in full, completed from reference TRBV18 and TRBJ2-5, reads NAGVMQNPRHLVRRRGQEARLRCSPMKGHSHVYWYRQLPEEGLKFMVYLQKENIIDESGMPKERFSAEFPKEGPSILRIQQVVRGDSAAYFCASSPNQGKETQYFGPGTRLLVL.

The chain employs TRBV27 and TRBJ2-5, with 9 bases aligning to TRBD2. V gave up 6 bases and J gave up 7 bases; unmatched junction bases: 6. This CDR3 region has 13 residues. Germline V gene sequence: CDR1 MNHEY, CDR2 SMNVEV (reference sequence). The CDR3: CASSLRREGTQYF. CDR3 nucleotide sequence: TGTGCCAGCAGCCTCCGGCGGGAGGGGACCCAGTACTTC.

V gene TRBV27 combines with J gene TRBJ1-2; a possible D gene is TRBD1 (5 bases). Germline lookup yields CDR1 MNHEY and CDR2 SMNVEV (reference sequence). V shed 6 bases and J shed 2 bases, with 13 bases lying between them. This CDR3 comprises 14 residues. CDR3: CASRRDRYNYGYTF. CDR3 nucleotides: TGTGCCAGCAGACGAGACAGATACAACTATGGCTACACCTTC.

The chain has TRBV18 and TRBJ2-5; a weak D match, TRBD2 (5 bases). Trimming pared 6 bases from V and 3 bases from J, leaving 14 bases between. There are 14 residues in the CDR3. The germline CDR1 and CDR2 sequences are KGHSH and LQKENI. For the CDR3, the DNA is TGTGCCAGCTCTCTCGGCGGAGGAGAAGAGACCCAGTACTTC. Protein product: CASSLGGGEETQYF.

As to this clone: At one end the junction does not follow the germline gene, possibly because of a read error. The chain is built from TRBV30 and TRBJ1-5, with 9 positions matching TRBD1. The V gene's germline CDR1 is GTSNPN and CDR2 SVGIG (reference sequence). This CDR3 contains 15 residues. CDR3 sequence: CAGSHGTGPSQPQHF. In DNA, the CDR3 is TGTGCCGGGAGTCACGGGACAGGGCCTAGTCAGCCCCAGCATTTT.